Each of the 9 T cell receptor beta chains below was sequenced from the same sample in a study of blood T cells in healthy people across ages. Primers used in a second PCR of roughly 6 to 12 cycles were a sample-barcoded 5' primer and a J-beta primer mix. MiXCR, run by TCRdb on the 5' RACE reads, gives a single entry per CDR3 protein. The sample consists of about 570,000 distinct CDR3 sequences, roughly 29% of them appearing once. Sequencing input: blood. Source of these receptors: a woman between 65 and 79 years old in good health.

This clonotype turned up a few times. The rearrangement joins TRBV3-1 to TRBJ2-1; TRBD2 matches 8 bases. Germline CDR1 LGHDT, CDR2 YNNKEL (reference sequence). After removal of 3 bases from V and 7 bases from J, the junction contained 8 bases not matched to a gene. The CDR3 length is 15 residues. The CDR3 nucleotides are TGTGCCAGCAGCCATCTAGCGGGCCAGGGGAATGAGCAGTTCTTC. Its translation: CASSHLAGQGNEQFF.

The J gene is TRBJ1-2, the V gene TRBV27; 9 bases are a match to TRBD1. CDR1 is MNHEY, CDR2 SMNVEV, per germline (reference sequence). This CDR3 is built from 13 residues. V shed 7 bases and J 6 bases; nucleotides not matched to a gene: 6. Written as DNA, the CDR3 is TGTGCCAGCACCTGGGGACAGGGCCATGGCTACACCTTC. Translating gives CASTWGQGHGYTF.

In its sample, this clonotype was seen a few times. The V call is TRBV4-3, the J call TRBJ2-7, with TRBD2 as a possible D gene (10 bases). In germline, CDR1 is LGHNA, CDR2 YSLEER. V was shortened by 0 bases and J by 13 bases, with 19 bases between the two germline ends. CDR3 size: 14 residues. The CDR3 sequence: CASSQEAGGTGQYF. DNA for the CDR3: TGCGCCAGCAGCCAAGAAGCGGGGGGGACAGGGCAATACTTC.

This clonotype was seen only once. V gene TRBV5-1 combines with J gene TRBJ2-5, with TRBD1 matching over 7 bases. CDR3 length equals 16 residues. Germline CDR1 and CDR2: SGHRS and YFSETQ. V lost 3 bases, J lost 2 bases, and 10 bases stayed unmatched. The CDR3 here is CASSSRDSYLQETQYF. Here the CDR3 DNA reads TGCGCCAGCAGCTCCCGGGACAGCTACCTTCAAGAGACCCAGTACTTC.

This clonotype came up a few times. The CDR3 sequence is CANSAGGRVSTEAFF. The DNA for the CDR3 is TGTGCCAACAGCGCGGGGGGCAGGGTCTCGACTGAAGCTTTCTTT. This chain links TRBV28 with TRBJ1-1, with D possibly TRBD1 on 6 matching bases. Germline V gene sequence: CDR1 MDHEN, CDR2 SYDVKM. Trimming pared 10 bases from V and 5 bases from J, leaving 23 bases between. This CDR3 spans 15 amino acids.

The table lists this clonotype with many counts. The J gene is TRBJ2-3, the V gene TRBV7-2; 7 bases are shared with TRBD2. In germline, CDR1 is SGHTA, CDR2 FQGNSA. The CDR3 is 15 amino acids. V trimming: 2 bases; J trimming: 0 bases; junction bases outside the gene matches: 2. The CDR3 sequence: CASSLRRGSTDTQYF. As DNA, the CDR3 is TGTGCCAGCAGCTTAAGGCGGGGGAGCACAGATACGCAGTATTTT.

This clonotype was counted ten times or more. The chain joins TRBV11-2 to TRBJ1-1; the D gene is possibly TRBD1 (5 bases). Per the germline V gene, CDR1 is SGHAT and CDR2 is FQNNGV. Trimming took off 1 base at V and 1 base at J, with 7 bases between the two ends. The CDR3 is 14 residues long. The CDR3 region is CASSLADRNTEAFF. DNA for the CDR3: TGTGCCAGCAGCTTAGCCGACAGGAACACTGAAGCTTTCTTT.

The CDR3 sequence: CASSFAGETGNTIYF. The CDR3 DNA sequence: TGTGCCAGCAGCTTCGCAGGGGAAACTGGAAACACCATATATTTT. The rearrangement joins TRBV7-2 to TRBJ1-3; TRBD1 might be the D (6 bases). V was cut by 3 bases and J by 2 bases, with 11 bases left in between. CDR1 SGHTA and CDR2 FQGNSA come from the germline V gene. There are 15 residues in the CDR3. Based on the CDR3 plus reference TRBV7-2 and TRBJ1-3, the full variable domain is GAGVSQSPSNKVTEKGKDVELRCDPISGHTALYWYRQSLGQGLEFLIYFQGNSAPDKSGLPSDRFSAERTGGSVSTLTIQRTQQEDSAVYLCASSFAGETGNTIYFGEGSWLTVV.

This clonotype was seen only a few times. The V call is TRBV4-1, the J call TRBJ2-1; D gene uncertain. Trimming removed 0 bases from V and 0 bases from J, with 12 bases in between. CDR3 length: 17 amino acids. Germline V gene sequence: CDR1 MGHRA, CDR2 YSYEKL. The CDR3 DNA reads TGCGCCAGCAGCCAAGAATCAGTGGGCAGCTCCTACAATGAGCAGTTCTTC. Protein: CASSQESVGSSYNEQFF.